The T cell receptor beta chain under discussion was sequenced for a study of blood T cells in healthy people across ages. Overall study findings and caveats: CMV status of donors was not determined, possibly confounding expanded clonotype changes.

As regards this clonotype: What it binds is unknown.

A second about 7 to 12 cycle PCR used barcoded and J-beta primers. TCRdb re-called the 5' RACE reads through MiXCR, storing one row per CDR3 protein. The data hold roughly 800,000 distinct CDR3 sequences, with roughly 25% observed a single time. The CDR3 extends over 18 amino acids. Germline CDR1 is LNHDA and CDR2 is SQIVND (reference sequence). V lost 1 base, J lost 3 bases, and 18 bases lay in between. Donation came from healthy Caucasian individuals in Russia who were aged about 6 to 100. These data are also associated with another study on T cells of mothers and their children. From that second work: Donation came from three healthy Caucasian mothers together with their six children.

The chain joins TRBV19 to TRBJ2-2, with D tentatively TRBD2 (6 bases). This receptor was obtained from a boy aged 5 to 17 in good health. The sequenced material came from blood. CDR3 bases: TGTGCCAGTAGTATAGCCCGCCAGGGACTCCAGGACACCGGGGAGCTGTTTTTT. Protein sequence: CASSIARQGLQDTGELFF. Combining the CDR3 with reference TRBV19 and TRBJ2-2 gives the whole variable domain DGGITQSPKYLFRKEGQNVTLSCEQNLNHDAMYWYRQDPGQGLRLIYYSQIVNDFQKGDIAEGYSVSREKKESFPLTVTSAQKNPTAFYLCASSIARQGLQDTGELFFGEGSRLTVL.